This TCR beta chain was profiled in a study of OX40 agonist ivuxolimab in advanced cancers. Whole-study results and caveats: Some of the lowest clonal expansion was seen in partial responders at 0.1-3.0 mg/kg.

The CDR3 consists of 13 residues. Germline-derived CDR1 and CDR2 are WSHSY and SAAADI. With V trimmed by 4 bases and J by 4 bases, 0 bases remained unmatched. Note on this clone: Its antigen is unknown.

Libraries were prepared by immunoSEQ multiplex PCR; TCRdb keeps only in-frame clonotypes and omits some of them. The data show 65,000 to 80,000 clones, 89% seen once. This rearrangement joins TRBV10-2 to TRBJ2-3; 9 bases line up with TRBD2. The source was CD4+ or CD8+ T cells sorted from blood, collected in a trial of the OX40 agonist ivuxolimab. The sequence derives from an adult with an advanced solid tumor such as melanoma, head and neck, liver or kidney cancer. The CDR3 nucleotides are TGCGCCAGCAGTGGCGGGAGGGCAGATACGCAGTATTTT. Translated, it gives CASSGGRADTQYF.